This T cell receptor beta chain is drawn from a study of identical twins (dated by TCRdb to the mid-2010s). For the study in its entirety: The study deep-sequenced TCR alpha and beta repertoires from monozygotic twins, unrelated adults of various ages and cord blood to test whether fetal clonotypes persist. To rule out contamination, replicate twin experiments were performed at different times with different library preparation protocols.

This clonotype was observed a handful of times. Its antigen is currently not known. Base qualities were left out, and no much larger clone turns up one base away. Overall results and qualifications from the work: Because the same donors could not be followed over many years, the conclusions depended on cross-sectional statistical analysis. Zero-insertion analyses could be partly confounded by invariant T cells such as MAIT and iNKT, though diverse VJ usage argued against such confounding for most clonotypes. Fewer insertions were carried by abundant cord blood beta clonotypes, a similar but weaker trend appeared in young adult naive repertoires, and no such trend appeared in memory repertoires. The excess sharing between twins in beta out-of-frame sequences was weaker because fewer shared sequences reduced the signal-to-noise ratio. Compared with coincidental sharing between unrelated individuals, an excess of low generation-probability sequences was observed among out-of-frame TCR alpha sequences shared between twins. Out-of-frame TCR alpha sharing in monozygotic twins was systematically underestimated by recombination models, whereas sharing between unrelated individuals was in agreement with the recombination models.

Library creation used 5' RACE. TCRdb lists the instrument as Illumina HiSeq 2000. A universal primer binding site was added through template switching, and the final cDNA carried a unique molecular identifier so that TCR cDNA molecules could be counted accurately. Specific primers in the conserved constant-segment region were used to synthesize first-strand cDNA for TCR alpha and beta chains. To control for contamination, each cDNA library was double barcoded with a SMART-Mk sample barcode plus Illumina barcodes. TruSeq adapter sequences along with Illumina sample barcodes were introduced in two successive PCR steps. The TCR alpha and beta cDNA libraries were sequenced on the Illumina HiSeq platform using custom primers. On the study's bioinformatics: MiGEC processed the raw reads to extract unique molecular identifiers, while MiXCR was used to determine the CDR3 positions. For each individual, recombination models were inferred using an EM algorithm with the repgenHMM and IGoR tools. Shared clonotype analysis was performed with the tcR package in R, normalizing sharing by the product of cloneset sizes. To study raw recombination free of thymic and clonal selection effects, out-of-frame nonproductive sequences were analyzed. Using fastp at Q25 and MiXCR, TCRdb reprocessed the public reads and kept productive beta chains. Each CDR3 protein gets just one entry, which takes the most common genes and DNA from the rows behind it. TCRdb, rather than the study authors, made the V and J calls. Here the sample has about 530,000 distinct CDR3 sequences; around 24% occur a single time. The top ten clonotypes cover approximately 0.5% of the sample.

CDR1 and CDR2, per the germline V gene, are SGHDN and FVKESK. Compared with germline, V lacks 3 bases and J lacks 7 bases; bases without a gene match: 4. The CDR3 runs 15 residues from the cysteine to the phenylalanine. The only DNA kept is the CDR3, 45 bases in frame from the first base. All donors were healthy Caucasians. Three pairs of female monozygotic twins, all aged 18 to 29 years, made up the twin cohort. Positive isolation kits from Invitrogen were used to isolate the CD4+ and CD8+ T cell populations. These data are also associated with another study on yellow fever vaccine responses in identical twins. As that second study puts it: According to the authors, in identical twins the way T cells responded to vaccination appeared partly convergent and partly personalized. In the study, vaccine-responding T cell clones were precisely tracked in identical twins.

The chain was built from TRBV14 and TRBJ2-1, with 12 bases matching TRBD2. This clonotype originated in a young woman in good health. The sample taken for sequencing was CD4+ T cells sorted from blood. The encoded CDR3 is CASSQTSGSLNEQFF. The DNA is as follows: TGTGCCAGCAGCCAGACTAGCGGGAGCTTGAATGAGCAGTTCTTC. Extended through the reference TRBV14 and TRBJ2-1 proteins, this CDR3 yields the full variable domain: EAGVTQFPSHSVIEKGQTVTLRCDPISGHDNLYWYRRVMGKEIKFLLHFVKESKQDESGMPNNRFLAERTGGTYSTLKVQPAELEDSGVYFCASSQTSGSLNEQFFGPGTRLTVL.